This T cell receptor beta chain was sequenced during a study of T cell changes during pregnancy in multiple sclerosis. The data were produced by immunoSEQ multiplex PCR, yet TCRdb's version contains in-frame clones alone and is incomplete. Of tens of thousands of clones listed, about 91% are singletons. V lost 6 bases and J 0 bases, leaving 9 bases between the germline ends. Germline lookup yields CDR1 MNHNS and CDR2 SASEGT. The CDR3 sequence is 13 residues long. The specimen comprised CD4+ T cells from peripheral blood mononuclear cells, sampled in the second trimester of pregnancy. This clonotype was sampled from a female donor with multiple sclerosis, enrolled in a pregnancy study. This sequence joins TRBV6-1 and TRBJ2-7, with D perhaps matching TRBD2 (6 bases). This CDR3 reads CASREGGSYEQYF. The CDR3 coding sequence is TGTGCCAGCAGGGAGGGAGGCTCCTACGAGCAGTACTTC.